This record concerns one T cell receptor (beta chain) sequence. This sample was taken from a study of blood T cell repertoires in COVID-19. Study-level information: There were acute and convalescent COVID-19 samples, and they came from the United States, Italy and Spain. Sources were T cells, B-cell-depleted T cells, or PBMCs; the material itself was cDNA or gDNA.

Study processing details: How many nucleated cells were present was estimated from reference gene primer amplification. Measured with immunoSEQ multiplex PCR; TCRdb has only the in-frame clones, and not every one. The V and J calls and clone size were taken over from that table, and D and trimming were inferred from the DNA. The sample includes tens of thousands of clones, about 91% of them seen just once. Trimming took 1 base from V and 1 from J, leaving 7 bases between them. This CDR3 comprises 14 residues. Germline V gives CDR1 MGHRA, CDR2 YSYEKL. V is TRBV4-1 and J is TRBJ1-1; no clear D. The TCR was taken from a woman aged 45-59 years with acute or convalescent COVID-19. The sample taken for sequencing was peripheral blood. CDR3: CASSQAGRNTEAFF. CDR3 DNA: TGCGCCAGCAGCCAAGCTGGGAGGAACACTGAAGCTTTCTTT.